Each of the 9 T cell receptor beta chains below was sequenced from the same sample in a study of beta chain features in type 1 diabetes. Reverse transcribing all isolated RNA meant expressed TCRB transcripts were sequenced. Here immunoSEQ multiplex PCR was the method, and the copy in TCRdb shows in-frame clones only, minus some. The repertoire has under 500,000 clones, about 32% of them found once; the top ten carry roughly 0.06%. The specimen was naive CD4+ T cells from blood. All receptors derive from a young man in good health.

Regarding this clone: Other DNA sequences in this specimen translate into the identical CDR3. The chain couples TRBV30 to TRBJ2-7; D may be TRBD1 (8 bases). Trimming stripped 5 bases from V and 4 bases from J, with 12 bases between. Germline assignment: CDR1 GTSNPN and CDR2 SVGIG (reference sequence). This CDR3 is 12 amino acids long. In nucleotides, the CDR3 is TGTGCCTGGGGGAGGGACAGGTACGAGCAGTACTTC. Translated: CAWGRDRYEQYF.

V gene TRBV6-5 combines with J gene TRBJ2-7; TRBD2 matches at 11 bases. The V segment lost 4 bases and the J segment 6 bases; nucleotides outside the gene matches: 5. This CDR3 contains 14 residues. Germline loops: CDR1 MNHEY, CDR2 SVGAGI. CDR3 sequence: CASSSETSGTEQYF. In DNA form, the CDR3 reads TGTGCCAGCAGTTCCGAGACTAGCGGGACCGAGCAGTACTTC.

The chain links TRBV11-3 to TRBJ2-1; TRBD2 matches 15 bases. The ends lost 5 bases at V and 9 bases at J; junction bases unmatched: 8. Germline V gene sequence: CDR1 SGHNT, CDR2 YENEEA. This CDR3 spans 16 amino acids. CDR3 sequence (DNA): TGTGCCAGCAGCCCTTGGACTAGCGGGAGGGCTGTTGAGCAGTTCTTC. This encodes CASSPWTSGRAVEQFF.

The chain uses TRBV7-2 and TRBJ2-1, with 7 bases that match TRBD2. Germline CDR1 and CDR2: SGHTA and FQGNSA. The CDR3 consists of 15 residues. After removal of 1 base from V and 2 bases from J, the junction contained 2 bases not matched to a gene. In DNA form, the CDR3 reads TGTGCCAGCAGCTTAGATAGCGGGCCCTACAATGAGCAGTTCTTC. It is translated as CASSLDSGPYNEQFF.

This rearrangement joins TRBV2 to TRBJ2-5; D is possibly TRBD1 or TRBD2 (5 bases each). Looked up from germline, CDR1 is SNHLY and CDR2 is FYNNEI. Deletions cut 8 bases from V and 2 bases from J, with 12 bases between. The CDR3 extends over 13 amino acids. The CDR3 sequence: CASFGATQETQYF. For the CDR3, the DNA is TGTGCCAGCTTCGGGGCAACTCAAGAGACCCAGTACTTC.

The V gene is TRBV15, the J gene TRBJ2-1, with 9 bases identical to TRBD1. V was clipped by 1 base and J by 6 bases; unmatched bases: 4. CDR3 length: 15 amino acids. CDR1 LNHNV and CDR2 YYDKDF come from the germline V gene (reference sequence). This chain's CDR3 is CATSRGHRGRNEQFF. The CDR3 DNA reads TGTGCCACCAGCAGAGGGCACAGGGGGCGCAATGAGCAGTTCTTC.

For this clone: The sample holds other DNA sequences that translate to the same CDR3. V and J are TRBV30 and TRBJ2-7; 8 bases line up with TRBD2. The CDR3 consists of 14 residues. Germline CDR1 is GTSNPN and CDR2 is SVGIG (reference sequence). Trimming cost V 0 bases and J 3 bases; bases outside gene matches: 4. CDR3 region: CAWSVRLAGYEQYF. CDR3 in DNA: TGTGCCTGGAGTGTACGTCTAGCGGGCTACGAGCAGTACTTC.

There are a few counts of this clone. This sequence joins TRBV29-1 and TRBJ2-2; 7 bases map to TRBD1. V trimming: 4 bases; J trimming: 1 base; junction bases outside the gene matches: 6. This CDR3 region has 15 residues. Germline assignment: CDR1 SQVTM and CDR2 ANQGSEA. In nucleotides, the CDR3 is TGCAGCGTTGCGGCACAGGGGTGGAACACCGGGGAGCTGTTTTTT. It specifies CSVAAQGWNTGELFF.

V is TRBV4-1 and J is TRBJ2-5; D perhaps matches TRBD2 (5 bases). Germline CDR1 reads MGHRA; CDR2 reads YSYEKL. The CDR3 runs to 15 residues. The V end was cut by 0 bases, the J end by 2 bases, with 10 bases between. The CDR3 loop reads CASSQDQRQQETQYF. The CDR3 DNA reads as TGCGCCAGCAGCCAAGATCAGCGGCAGCAAGAGACCCAGTACTTC.